This T cell receptor (beta chain) was documented in a study of T cells after yellow fever vaccination. Whole-study findings and limits: Reappearance after the booster was seen for most primary-vaccination clones, at 95% to 96% CD4 and around 90% CD8.

TCRdb passed the 5' RACE reads through MiXCR, listing each CDR3 protein once. The data show 100,000 or so distinct CDR3 sequences, about 8.8% seen once. Looked up from germline, CDR1 is SGHVS and CDR2 is FNYEAQ. The trim removed 0 bases at V and 4 bases at J, leaving 4 bases unmatched. This CDR3 comprises 16 residues. This clonotype showed up just a few times. The sequences come from CD8+ T cells not binding an NS4B(214-222) dextramer, sorted from PBMCs, collected around 14 days after the first yellow fever vaccination. This chain uses TRBV7-6 with TRBJ2-1; TRBD2 agrees at 9 bases. The origin of this receptor is a man between 18 and 29 years old who received the YFV17D yellow fever vaccine. CDR3 nucleotide sequence: TGTGCCAGCAGCTTAGCTCTAGCGGGGACGTACAATGAGCAGTTCTTC. Protein product: CASSLALAGTYNEQFF.